The rows below give T cell receptor beta chains drawn from one sample of a study of patients and donors after allogeneic stem cell transplantation. TCRdb analysed the RT-PCR reads with MiXCR anew, one entry per CDR3 protein. This table holds 410,000 or so distinct CDR3 sequences, approximately 16% found once. Sequences were obtained from blood, either unsorted or a sorted T cell fraction (not recorded which). The receptors originated from a human donor who was either an allogeneic HSCT recipient or a stem cell or donor lymphocyte infusion donor (not recorded which). It is not recorded whose cells these are; they may come from a transplant donor. Both conserved end residues are part of each CDR3. The order of the fields is J gene, V gene, CDR3 length, D gene, clone size, CDR3 protein, CDR3 DNA. The D gene is left open where the match is weak. Clone sizes are given selectively: once, few, many, or a class where the clone is expanded.

>TRBJ1-1|TRBV6-1|13|-|-
CASSPVRFSEAFF
TGTGCCAGCTCCCCCGTTCGTTTCTCTGAAGCTTTCTTT
>TRBJ2-7|TRBV24-1|14|TRBD2|many
CATSDPLAGGEQYF
TGTGCCACCAGTGACCCACTAGCGGGAGGCGAGCAGTACTTC
>TRBJ2-7|TRBV6-6|12|-|-
CASSGSPFEQYF
TGTGCCAGCAGTGGTTCTCCCTTTGAACAGTACTTC
>TRBJ1-2|TRBV6-6|13|-|-
CASSYVYADGYTF
TGTGCCAGCAGTTATGTTTATGCGGATGGCTACACCTTC
>TRBJ1-1|TRBV15|15|-|few
CATSSKIRGNTEAFF
TGTGCCACCAGCAGCAAAATTAGGGGGAACACTGAAGCTTTCTTT
>TRBJ2-3|TRBV15|13|-|-
CATSEGLTDTQYF
TGTGCCACCAGTGAGGGGTTAACAGATACGCAGTATTTT
>TRBJ1-1|TRBV30|13|-|many
CAWSRLYNTEAFF
TGTGCCTGGAGTCGACTCTATAACACTGAAGCTTTCTTT
>TRBJ2-1|TRBV7-6|15|TRBD2|few
CASSGSGNPYNEQFF
TGTGCCAGCAGCGGTAGCGGGAACCCCTACAATGAGCAGTTCTTC
>TRBJ1-6|TRBV15|15|-|-
CATSRVRNSNSPLHF
TGTGCCACCAGCAGAGTCCGTAACAGTAATTCACCCCTCCACTTT
>TRBJ2-1|TRBV3-1|15|TRBD2|-
CASSQGNSGGDEQFF
TGTGCCAGCAGCCAAGGTAATAGCGGGGGAGACGAGCAGTTCTTC
>TRBJ2-7|TRBV11-2|13|-|-
CASSLVTTYEQYF
TGTGCCAGCAGCTTGGTTACAACCTACGAGCAGTACTTC
>TRBJ2-5|TRBV25-1|18|TRBD2|-
CASSEFSASGAGRETQYF
TGTGCCAGCAGTGAGTTTTCGGCTAGCGGGGCTGGGAGAGAGACCCAGTACTTC
>TRBJ1-2|TRBV29-1|15|-|-
CSVDPISKANYGYTF
TGCAGCGTAGACCCCATAAGCAAGGCTAACTATGGCTACACCTTC
>TRBJ2-1|TRBV6-1|14|-|once
CASSPFRLYNEQFF
TGTGCCAGCAGTCCCTTCCGACTGTACAATGAGCAGTTCTTC